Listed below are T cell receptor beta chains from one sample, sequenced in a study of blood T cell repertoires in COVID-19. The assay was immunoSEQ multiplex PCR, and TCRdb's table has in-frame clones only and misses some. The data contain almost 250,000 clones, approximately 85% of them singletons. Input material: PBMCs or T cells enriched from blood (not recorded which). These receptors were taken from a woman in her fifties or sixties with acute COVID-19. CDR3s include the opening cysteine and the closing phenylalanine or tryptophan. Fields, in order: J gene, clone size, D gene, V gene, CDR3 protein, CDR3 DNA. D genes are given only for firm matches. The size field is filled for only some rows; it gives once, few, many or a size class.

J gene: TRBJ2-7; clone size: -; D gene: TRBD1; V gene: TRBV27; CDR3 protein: CATTGGGYEQYF; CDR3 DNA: TGTGCCACCACAGGGGGAGGCTACGAGCAGTACTTC
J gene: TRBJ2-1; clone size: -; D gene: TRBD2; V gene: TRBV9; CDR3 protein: CASSVDRAGGLEQFF; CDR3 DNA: TGTGCCAGCAGCGTAGATCGAGCGGGGGGGCTGGAGCAGTTCTTC
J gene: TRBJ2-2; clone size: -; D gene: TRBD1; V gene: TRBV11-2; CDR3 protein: CASSLVWGQGARTGELFF; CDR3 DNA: TGTGCCAGCAGCTTAGTGTGGGGACAGGGGGCGCGCACCGGGGAGCTGTTTTTT
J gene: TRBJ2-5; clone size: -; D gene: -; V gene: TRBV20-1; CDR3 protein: CSALGETQYF; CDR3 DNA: TGCAGTGCCCTCGGAGAGACCCAGTACTTC
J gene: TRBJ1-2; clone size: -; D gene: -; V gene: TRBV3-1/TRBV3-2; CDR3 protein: CASSLQGIGYTF; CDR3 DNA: TGTGCCAGCAGCCTCCAGGGGATTGGCTACACCTTC
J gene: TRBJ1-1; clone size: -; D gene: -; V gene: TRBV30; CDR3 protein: CAWSPGYSGTEAFF; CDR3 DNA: TGTGCCTGGAGTCCCGGGTATTCGGGCACTGAAGCTTTCTTT
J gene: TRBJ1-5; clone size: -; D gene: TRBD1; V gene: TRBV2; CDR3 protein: CASSEAGTGYQPQHF; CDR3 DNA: TGTGCCAGCAGTGAAGCAGGGACAGGGTATCAGCCCCAGCATTTT
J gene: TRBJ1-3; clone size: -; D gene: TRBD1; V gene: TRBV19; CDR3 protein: CASSTGTGGSGNTIYF; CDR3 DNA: TGTGCCAGTAGTACCGGGACAGGAGGTTCTGGAAACACCATATATTTT
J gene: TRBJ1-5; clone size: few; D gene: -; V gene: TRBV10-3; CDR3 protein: CAISAQGGGNQPQHF; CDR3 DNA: TGTGCCATCAGTGCCCAGGGTGGTGGCAATCAGCCCCAGCATTTT
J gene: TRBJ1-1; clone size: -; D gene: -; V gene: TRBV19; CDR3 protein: CASTHEGSTEAFF; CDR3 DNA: TGTGCCAGTACCCATGAGGGTAGCACTGAAGCTTTCTTT
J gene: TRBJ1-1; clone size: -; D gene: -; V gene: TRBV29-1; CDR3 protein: CSGTGAIHTEAFF; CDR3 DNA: TGCAGCGGCACGGGAGCTATCCACACTGAAGCTTTCTTT
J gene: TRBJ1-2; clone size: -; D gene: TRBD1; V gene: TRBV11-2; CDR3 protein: CASSPLFRDSYGYTF; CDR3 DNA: TGTGCCAGCAGCCCCCTCTTCCGGGACAGCTATGGCTACACCTTC
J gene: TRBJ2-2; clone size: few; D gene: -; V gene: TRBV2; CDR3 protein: CASHMDYNTGELFF; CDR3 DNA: TGTGCCAGCCACATGGACTATAACACCGGGGAGCTGTTTTTT
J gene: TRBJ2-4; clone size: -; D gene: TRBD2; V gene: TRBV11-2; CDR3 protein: CASSASTRLAGGLNIQYF; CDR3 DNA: TGTGCCAGCAGCGCGTCTACGAGACTAGCGGGGGGACTAAACATTCAGTACTTC
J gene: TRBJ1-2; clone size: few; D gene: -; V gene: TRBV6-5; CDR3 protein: CASIRGGGYGYTF; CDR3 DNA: TGTGCCAGCATACGGGGAGGGGGCTATGGCTACACCTTC
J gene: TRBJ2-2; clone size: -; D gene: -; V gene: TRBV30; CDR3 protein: CAWSGSTGELFF; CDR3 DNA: TGTGCCTGGAGTGGTAGCACCGGGGAGCTGTTTTTT
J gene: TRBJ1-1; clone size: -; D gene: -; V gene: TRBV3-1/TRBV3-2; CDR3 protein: CASSINTEAFF; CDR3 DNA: TGTGCCAGCAGCATAAACACTGAAGCTTTCTTT
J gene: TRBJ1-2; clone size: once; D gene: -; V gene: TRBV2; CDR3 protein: CASPLAEIYGYTF; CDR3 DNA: TGTGCCAGTCCCCTTGCGGAGATCTATGGCTACACCTTC
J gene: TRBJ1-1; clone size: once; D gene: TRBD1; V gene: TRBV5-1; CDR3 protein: CASRDSGTGGTEAFF; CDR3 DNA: TGCGCCAGCAGGGACTCCGGGACAGGGGGCACTGAAGCTTTCTTT
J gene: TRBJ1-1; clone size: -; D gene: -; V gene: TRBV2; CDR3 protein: CASSVRGDAEAFF; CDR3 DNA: TGTGCCAGCAGTGTTAGGGGCGACGCTGAAGCTTTCTTT
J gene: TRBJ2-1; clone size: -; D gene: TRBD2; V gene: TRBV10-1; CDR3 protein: CASSWEGGKRGGPEQFF; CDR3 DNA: TGCGCCAGCAGCTGGGAAGGTGGTAAGCGGGGGGGCCCTGAGCAGTTCTTC
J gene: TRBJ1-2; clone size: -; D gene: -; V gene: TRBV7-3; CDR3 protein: CASSLGLEGGYTF; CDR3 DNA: TGTGCCAGCAGCTTAGGCCTAGAGGGTGGCTACACCTTC